This T cell receptor beta chain is from a study of T cells in Graves' hyperthyroidism and ophthalmopathy (dated by TCRdb to the late 2010s). In the study overall: Peripheral blood was collected at initial diagnosis, before any treatment. In addition, the study compared T-cell repertoires in thyroid tissue and in blood from about 6 Graves' hyperthyroidism patients. To identify TCR V-J signatures that set the groups apart, the researchers used a discovery cohort of 95 to 100 patients, made up of 40 to 45 with Graves' ophthalmopathy and about 55 with stable Graves' hyperthyroidism. Prospective prediction of ophthalmopathy was tested in an independent validation cohort consisting of 18 to 20 hyperthyroidism patients and approximately 16 patients who later progressed to ophthalmopathy. Following sampling, methimazole starting at 30 mg daily was given to hyperthyroidism patients, and high-dose intravenous methylprednisolone was given to ophthalmopathy patients. According to the paper, TCR Vbeta CDR3 sequencing was carried out on 135 peripheral blood samples, which came from fewer than 50 ophthalmopathy, about 75 hyperthyroidism and some 17 progressor patients. The 100 discovery patients were divided at random into training and test sets in a 7:3 ratio. Broad study findings and their caveats: A model built on a 13 V-J signature distinguished ophthalmopathy from stable hyperthyroidism, reaching over 85% sensitivity and around 81% specificity in cross-validation and 80%/75% in testing. Most expanded thyroid clonotypes (frequency above 0.001) were also detected in blood, suggesting blood repertoires may reflect thyroid immune responses. In validation, the model predicted progression to ophthalmopathy with around 71% sensitivity and 72.22% specificity, a median of roughly seven months before onset. Sample size was not statistically predetermined, and blinding of investigators to group allocation was not performed.

Including cysteine and phenylalanine, the CDR3 has 14 amino acids. Kept here is only the CDR3 DNA, which spans 42 bases and is read in frame from base 1. In the germline V gene, CDR1 corresponds to SGHRS and CDR2 to YFSETQ. Relative to germline, V is 6 bases shorter and J is 9 bases shorter, with 16 bases between their ends. Stable Graves' hyperthyroidism was defined as the absence of progression to ophthalmopathy over 18 months of follow-up. Hyperthyroidism patients were aged 18 to 65 years and newly diagnosed, with disease duration of less than 2 months. Any patient with an uncontrolled infection, another autoimmune disease, pregnancy or lactation was excluded. Diagnoses were based on clinical symptoms, serum thyroxine and TRAb, thyroid ultrasound and orbital computed tomography. PBMCs were separated from roughly 9.6 ml of fresh peripheral blood using Ficoll-Paque density gradient centrifugation. Total RNA was extracted with Trizol reagent, and quality was checked on an Agilent 2100 Bioanalyzer.

The TCR beta CDR3 regions were amplified from the RNA transcripts. A first-round RT-PCR of the TCR CDR3 used the HTBI primer set with the Qiagen OneStep RT-PCR kit. Libraries were constructed in a second round of multiplex PCR, after which size selection and purification were carried out. The libraries were sequenced on an Illumina HiSeq2000 using paired-end 100 bp reads. The source study handled its data this way. Raw data were processed with SOAPnuke, discarding reads with adapters, uncalled bases, mean Phred below 15, or no exact constant-primer or identifier match. High-quality paired reads were merged using COPE v1.2.5, and each unique nucleotide sequence was defined as a clonotype. MiTCR v1.1 was used to align clonotypes to the IMGT TRBV, TRBD and TRBJ reference segments. The analysis included only V-J combinations with a frequency above 0.0001, which together covered more than 99% of the repertoires. The TCS score was defined as F50 (clonal expansion) divided by E x V (chaos), with BLOSUM62-based TCRdist calculated between CDR3 peptides within each V-J. Welch's t-statistics and random forest reduced roughly 500 V-J features to under 15, which were used in a naive Bayes classifier (R e1071). TCRdb trimmed the raw reads at Q25, called clones with MiXCR and kept productive beta chains. Every distinct CDR3 protein forms one entry, paired with its most common genes and DNA. These V and J calls originate from TCRdb's pipeline instead of the authors' own analysis. For this sample there are some 560,000 distinct CDR3 sequences; about a sixth appear just once. The ten biggest clones cover approximately 7.4% of the sample.

Many counts were recorded for this clonotype. Its binding antigen is unknown. Per-nucleotide qualities are absent, and no much larger clonotype sits a single base away. The specimen was blood. The clonotype originates from a woman aged 30 to 39 with Graves' hyperthyroidism. The chain was built from TRBV5-1 and TRBJ2-6; D gene: possibly TRBD2, on 6 matching bases. The DNA sequence is given as TGCGCCAGCAATCAAGCGGGTAGCGGCAACGTCCTGACTTTC. It encodes CASNQAGSGNVLTF.